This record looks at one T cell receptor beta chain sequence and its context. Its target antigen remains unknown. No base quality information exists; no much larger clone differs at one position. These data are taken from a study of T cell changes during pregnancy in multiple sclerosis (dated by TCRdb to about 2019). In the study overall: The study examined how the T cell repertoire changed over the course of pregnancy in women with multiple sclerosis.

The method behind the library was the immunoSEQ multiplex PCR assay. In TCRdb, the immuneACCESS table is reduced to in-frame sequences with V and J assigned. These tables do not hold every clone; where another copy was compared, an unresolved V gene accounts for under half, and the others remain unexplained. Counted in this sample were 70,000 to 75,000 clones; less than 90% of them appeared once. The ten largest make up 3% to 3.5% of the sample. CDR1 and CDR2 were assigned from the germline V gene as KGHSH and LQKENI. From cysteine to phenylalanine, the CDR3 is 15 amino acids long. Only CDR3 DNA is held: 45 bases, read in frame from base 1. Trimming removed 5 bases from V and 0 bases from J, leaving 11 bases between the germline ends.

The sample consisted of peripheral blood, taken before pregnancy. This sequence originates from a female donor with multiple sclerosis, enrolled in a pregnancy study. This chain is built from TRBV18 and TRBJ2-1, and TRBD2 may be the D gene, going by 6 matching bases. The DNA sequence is TGTGCCAGCTCAGGAGACGGGAGCTCCTACAATGAGCAGTTCTTC. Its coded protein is CASSGDGSSYNEQFF.